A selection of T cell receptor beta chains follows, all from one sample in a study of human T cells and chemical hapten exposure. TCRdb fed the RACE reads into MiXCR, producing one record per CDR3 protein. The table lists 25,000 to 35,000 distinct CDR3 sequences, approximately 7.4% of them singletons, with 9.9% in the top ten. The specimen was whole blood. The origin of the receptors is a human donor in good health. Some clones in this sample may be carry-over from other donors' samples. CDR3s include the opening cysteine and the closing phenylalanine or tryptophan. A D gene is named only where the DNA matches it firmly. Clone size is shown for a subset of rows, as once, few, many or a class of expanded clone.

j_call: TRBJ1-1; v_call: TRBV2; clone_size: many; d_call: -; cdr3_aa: CATIRENF; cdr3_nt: TGTGCCACCATCAGAGAAAACTTT
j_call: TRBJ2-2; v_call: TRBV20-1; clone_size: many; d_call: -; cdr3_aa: CSARNRVTGELFF; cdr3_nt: TGCAGTGCTAGAAACCGGGTGACCGGGGAGCTGTTTTTT
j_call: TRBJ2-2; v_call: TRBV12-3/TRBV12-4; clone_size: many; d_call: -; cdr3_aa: CASSIGQYTGELFF; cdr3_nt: TGTGCCAGCAGTATCGGCCAGTACACCGGGGAGCTGTTTTTT
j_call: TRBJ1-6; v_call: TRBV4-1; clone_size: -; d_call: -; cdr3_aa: CASSQDVQTYNSPLHF; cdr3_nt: TGCGCCAGCAGCCAAGATGTACAAACTTATAATTCACCCCTCCACTTT
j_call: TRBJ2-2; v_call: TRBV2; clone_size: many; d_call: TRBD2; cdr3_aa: CASSVQRGTTGELFF; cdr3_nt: TGTGCCAGCAGTGTCCAGCGGGGAACCACCGGGGAGCTGTTTTTT
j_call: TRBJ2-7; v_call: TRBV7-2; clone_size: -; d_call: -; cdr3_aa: CASSLAGSGREQYF; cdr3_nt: TGTGCCAGCAGCTTAGCTGGGTCGGGCAGGGAGCAGTACTTC
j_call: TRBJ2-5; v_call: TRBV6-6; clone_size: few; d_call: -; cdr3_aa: CASTQGREETQYF; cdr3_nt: TGTGCCAGCACTCAGGGCAGAGAAGAGACCCAGTACTTC
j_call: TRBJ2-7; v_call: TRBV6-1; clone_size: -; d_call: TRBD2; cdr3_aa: CASSEELAGAYEQYF; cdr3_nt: TGTGCCAGCAGTGAAGAGTTAGCGGGAGCCTACGAGCAGTACTTC
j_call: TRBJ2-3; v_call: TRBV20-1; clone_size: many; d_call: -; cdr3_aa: CSASQEPDTQYF; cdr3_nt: TGCAGTGCCTCACAGGAGCCAGATACGCAGTATTTT
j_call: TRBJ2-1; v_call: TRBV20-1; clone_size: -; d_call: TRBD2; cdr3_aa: CSARTSGSFHEQFF; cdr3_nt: TGCAGTGCTAGGACTAGCGGGAGTTTCCATGAGCAGTTCTTC
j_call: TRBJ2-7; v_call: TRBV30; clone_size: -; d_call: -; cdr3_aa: CAWSSGRTGGSYEQYF; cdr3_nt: TGTGCCTGGAGTTCGGGACGTACGGGCGGCTCCTACGAGCAGTACTTC
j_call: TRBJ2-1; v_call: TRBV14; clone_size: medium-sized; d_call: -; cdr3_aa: CASSPTGALYNEQFF; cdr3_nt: TGTGCCAGCAGCCCTACGGGGGCCCTCTACAATGAGCAGTTCTTC
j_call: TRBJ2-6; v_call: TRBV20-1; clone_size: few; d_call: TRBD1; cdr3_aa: CSARGTGQLGANVLTF; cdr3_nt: TGCAGTGCTAGAGGGACGGGACAGTTGGGGGCCAACGTCCTGACTTTC
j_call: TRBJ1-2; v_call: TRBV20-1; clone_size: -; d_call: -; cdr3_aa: CSARDKGTASNYGYNF; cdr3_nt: TGCAGTGCTAGAGATAAAGGGACGGCCTCTAACTATGGCTACAACTTC
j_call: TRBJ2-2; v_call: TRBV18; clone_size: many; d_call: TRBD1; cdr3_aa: CASSPWTGVGELFF; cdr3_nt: TGTGCCAGCTCACCTTGGACAGGGGTCGGGGAGCTGTTTTTT
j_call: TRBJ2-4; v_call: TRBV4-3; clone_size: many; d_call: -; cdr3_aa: CASSQEWLVAKNIQYF; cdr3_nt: TGCGCCAGCAGCCAAGAATGGTTAGTAGCCAAAAACATTCAGTACTTC
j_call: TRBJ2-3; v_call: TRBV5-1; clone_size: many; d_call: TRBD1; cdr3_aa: CASSSLGTGATDTQYF; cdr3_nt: TGCGCCAGCAGCTCACTGGGGACAGGGGCGACAGATACGCAGTATTTT
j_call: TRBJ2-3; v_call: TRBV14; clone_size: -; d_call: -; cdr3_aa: CASSQLPGTSTDTQYF; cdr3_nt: TGTGCCAGCAGCCAGTTACCCGGGACTAGCACAGATACGCAGTATTTT
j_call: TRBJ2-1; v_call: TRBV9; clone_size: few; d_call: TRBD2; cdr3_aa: CASSVGLADYNEQFF; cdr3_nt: TGTGCCAGCAGCGTAGGGCTAGCGGATTACAATGAGCAGTTCTTC
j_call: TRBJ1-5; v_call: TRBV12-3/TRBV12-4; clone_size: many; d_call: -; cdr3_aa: CASSLLSGQPQHF; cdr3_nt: TGTGCCAGCAGTTTATTGAGTGGGCAGCCCCAGCATTTT
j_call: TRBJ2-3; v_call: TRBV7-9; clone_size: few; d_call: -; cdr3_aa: CASSPGTRTDTQYF; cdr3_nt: TGTGCCAGCAGCCCCGGGACTCGCACAGATACGCAGTATTTT
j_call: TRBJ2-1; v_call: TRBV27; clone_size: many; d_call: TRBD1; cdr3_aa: CASSLRTGTGVGIYNEQFF; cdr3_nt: TGTGCCAGCAGTTTGAGGACCGGGACAGGGGTAGGCATTTACAATGAGCAGTTCTTC
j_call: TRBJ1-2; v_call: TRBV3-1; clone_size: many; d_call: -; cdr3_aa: CASSYYSYNYGYTF; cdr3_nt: TGTGCCAGCAGCTACTACAGCTATAACTATGGCTACACCTTC
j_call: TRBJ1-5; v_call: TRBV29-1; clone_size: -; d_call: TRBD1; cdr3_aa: CSVGYGTGQNQPQHF; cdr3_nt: TGCAGCGTTGGGTATGGGACAGGACAAAATCAGCCCCAGCATTTT
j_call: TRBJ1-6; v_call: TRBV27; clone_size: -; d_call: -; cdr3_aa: CASSWGPYRESPLHF; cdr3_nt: TGTGCCAGCAGTTGGGGGCCGTACAGGGAATCACCCCTCCACTTT
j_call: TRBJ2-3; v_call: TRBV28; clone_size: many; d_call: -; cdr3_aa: CASRTSTDTQYF; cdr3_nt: TGTGCCAGCCGAACTTCCACAGATACGCAGTATTTT
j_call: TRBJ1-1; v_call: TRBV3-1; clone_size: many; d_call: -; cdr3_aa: CASSLGQGTGTEAFF; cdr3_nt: TGTGCCAGCAGCCTGGGTCAGGGGACGGGCACTGAAGCTTTCTTT
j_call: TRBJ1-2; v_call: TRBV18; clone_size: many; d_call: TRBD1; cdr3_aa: CASSPGQRSDYGYTF; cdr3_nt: TGTGCCAGCTCTCCGGGACAGAGGAGTGACTATGGCTACACCTTC
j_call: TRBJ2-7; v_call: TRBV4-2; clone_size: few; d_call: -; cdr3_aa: CASSQGRRQQYF; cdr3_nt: TGTGCCAGCAGCCAAGGGCGGCGGCAGCAGTACTTC
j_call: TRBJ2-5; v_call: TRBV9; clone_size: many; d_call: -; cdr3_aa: CASSVTWEAQETQYF; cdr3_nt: TGTGCCAGCAGCGTAACTTGGGAGGCCCAAGAGACCCAGTACTTC
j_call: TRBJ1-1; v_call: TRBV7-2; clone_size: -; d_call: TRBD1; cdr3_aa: CASSLGTGATNTEAFF; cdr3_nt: TGTGCCAGCAGCTTGGGGACAGGGGCGACGAACACTGAAGCTTTCTTT
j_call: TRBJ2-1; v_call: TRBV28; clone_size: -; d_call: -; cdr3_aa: CASSRGAYNEQFF; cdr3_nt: TGTGCCAGCAGTCGGGGTGCCTACAATGAGCAGTTCTTC